A single sample is the source of the 24 T cell receptor beta chains below, sequenced in a study of T cell changes during pregnancy in multiple sclerosis. The repertoire was sequenced with immunoSEQ multiplex PCR; TCRdb's copy has only in-frame clones and lacks some. The sample has tens of thousands of clones; about 90% are singletons. The specimen comprised CD4+ T cells from peripheral blood mononuclear cells, sampled in the second trimester of pregnancy. The receptors were gathered from a female donor in good health, enrolled as a control in a pregnancy study.

The rearrangement links TRBV25-1 to TRBJ1-6, with 7 bases that match TRBD1. J was trimmed by 3 bases and V by 3 bases; bases with no gene match: 2. The CDR3 contains 15 residues. Per the germline V gene, CDR1 is MGHDK and CDR2 is SYGVNS. CDR3 nucleotides: TGTGCCAGCAGTGAGGGACAGCTCTATAATTCACCCCTCCACTTT. Its protein product is CASSEGQLYNSPLHF.

The CDR3: CASSEAPLGVAGAWGTDTQYF. The CDR3 DNA sequence: TGTGCCAGCAGTGAAGCGCCTCTTGGGGTAGCGGGGGCCTGGGGCACAGATACGCAGTATTTT. J is TRBJ2-3 and V is TRBV2, with 9 positions matching TRBD2. J gave up 1 base and V 0 bases, and 17 bases lay outside the gene matches. Germline values: CDR1 SNHLY, CDR2 FYNNEI. The CDR3 loop spans 21 amino acids.

The genes are TRBV10-3 and TRBJ1-1, with TRBD1 as a possible D gene (6 bases). Germline assignment: CDR1 ENHRY and CDR2 SYGVKD. Trimming pared 6 bases from V and 2 bases from J, leaving 13 bases between. This CDR3 is built from 14 residues. CDR3 sequence (DNA): TGTGCCATCAGCTGGGGGGGGGCTAACACTGAAGCTTTCTTT. Its translation is CAISWGGANTEAFF.

The rearrangement joins TRBV5-1 to TRBJ1-1; 8 bases are a match to TRBD1. This CDR3 region has 16 residues. J gave up 1 base and V 0 bases, and 5 bases lay outside the gene matches. Looked up from germline, CDR1 is SGHRS and CDR2 is YFSETQ. The CDR3 loop reads CASSLGYGTGNTEAFF. The CDR3 DNA reads TGCGCCAGCAGCTTGGGGTACGGGACAGGGAACACTGAAGCTTTCTTT.

The gene calls are TRBV30 and TRBJ2-6; D call uncertain. This CDR3 contains 15 residues. Trimming removed 2 bases at V and 1 base at J, with 9 bases between. Germline assignment: CDR1 GTSNPN and CDR2 SVGIG (reference sequence). The CDR3 loop is CAWSSGFSGANVLTF. The CDR3 region has the DNA TGTGCCTGGAGTTCCGGGTTTTCTGGGGCCAACGTCCTGACTTTC.

The chain joins TRBV21-1 to TRBJ1-5. TRBV21-1 is described as a pseudogene. This CDR3 region has 17 residues. CDR3 loop: CASSHVSGGGSNQPQHF. The DNA for the CDR3 is TGTGCCAGCAGCCACGTTTCGGGGGGCGGGAGCAATCAGCCCCAGCATTTT.

This chain uses TRBV7-2 with TRBJ2-2, with TRBD2 matching over 8 bases. CDR1 is SGHTA and CDR2 is FQGNSA in the germline V gene. Unmatched junction bases numbered 6, after V lost 6 bases and J lost 3 bases. The CDR3 is 15 residues long. The CDR3 loop reads CASRVAGGYTGELFF. CDR3 sequence (DNA): TGTGCCAGCAGGGTCGCGGGGGGCTACACCGGGGAGCTGTTTTTT.

The rearrangement joins TRBV7-2 to TRBJ1-4, with D possibly being TRBD1 (5 bases). CDR1 is SGHTA, CDR2 FQGNSA, per germline. The ends were cut back, 5 bases at V and 8 bases at J, with 18 bases in the middle. This CDR3 is built from 15 residues. The CDR3 loop is CASSPLGKGSEKLFF. The DNA of the CDR3 is TGTGCCAGCAGCCCCTTGGGGAAGGGGTCGGAAAAACTGTTTTTT.

The V gene is TRBV19, the J gene TRBJ1-6; D not resolved. The germline V and J ends were trimmed by 0 bases and 10 bases, with 10 bases remaining between them. Germline-derived CDR1 and CDR2 are LNHDA and SQIVND (reference sequence). The CDR3 has 14 residues. The CDR3: CASSIDGGRSPLHF. CDR3 bases: TGTGCCAGTAGTATAGATGGCGGGAGGTCACCCCTCCACTTT.

The chain has TRBV30 and TRBJ2-5; TRBD1 might be the D (8 bases). CDR1 is GTSNPN and CDR2 is SVGIG in the germline V gene (reference sequence). V was clipped by 0 bases and J by 1 base, with 15 bases between them. The CDR3 runs 16 residues. The CDR3 DNA is TGTGCCTGGAGTGTACATACAGGGGGGGGCCAAGAGACCCAGTACTTC. Translated, it gives CAWSVHTGGGQETQYF.

V and J are TRBV29-1 and TRBJ2-1, with TRBD2 matching 7 bases. Germline V gives CDR1 SQVTM, CDR2 ANQGSEA. The trim removed 5 bases at V and 5 bases at J, leaving 9 bases unmatched. This CDR3 comprises 14 residues. The CDR3 is CSVSSSGRHNEQFF. The CDR3 DNA sequence: TGCAGCGTTTCGAGTAGCGGGCGTCACAATGAGCAGTTCTTC.

This rearrangement joins TRBV19 to TRBJ1-1; D is perhaps TRBD1 (5 bases). The V end was cut by 6 bases, the J end by 7 bases, with 24 bases between. Germline CDR1 LNHDA, CDR2 SQIVND (reference sequence). The CDR3 sequence is 16 residues long. The CDR3: CASSKQVKGPSSEAFF. CDR3 coding DNA: TGTGCCAGTAGCAAACAAGTAAAGGGGCCATCTAGTGAAGCTTTCTTT.

Regarding this clone: Compared with germline, one end of the junction differs, possibly owing to a read error. This chain uses TRBV7-7 with TRBJ1-1; D might be TRBD1 (5 bases). This CDR3 spans 13 amino acids. CDR1 is SSHAT and CDR2 is FNYEAQ in the germline V gene (reference sequence). CDR3 sequence: CASSLDRNTEAFF. The CDR3 DNA reads as TGTGCTAGCAGCTTAGACAGGAACACTGAAGCTTTCTTT.

J is TRBJ2-4 and V is TRBV6-1; 11 bases are shared with TRBD1. V dropped 3 bases and J dropped 8; count of bases not matched to a gene: 12. The CDR3 runs 17 residues. CDR1 and CDR2 (germline): MNHNS, SASEGT. DNA of the CDR3: TGTGCCAGCAGTGACAAGGGGACAGGGGGTGAGAGGGACATTCAGTACTTC. Translating it yields CASSDKGTGGERDIQYF.

Only one count was recorded for this clone. The chain recombines TRBV21-1 with TRBJ1-2; TRBD1, the table's D call, was not compared with the DNA. TRBV21-1 is a listed pseudogene. The length of the CDR3 is 15 residues. CDR3 DNA sequence: TGTGCCAGCAGCAAACCAGCACAGGGGGCGGGGGGCTACACCTTC. Translating it yields CASSKPAQGAGGYTF.

This clone showed up just a few times. CDR3 sequence (DNA): TGTGCCAGCAGTCGCCAGGGGTACCAAGAGACCCAGTACTTC. Translated: CASSRQGYQETQYF. The chain uses TRBV2 and TRBJ2-5; tentative D call: TRBD1 (6 bases). The CDR3 has 14 residues. V was shortened by 5 bases and J by 0 bases, with 10 bases between the two germline ends. Germline lookup yields CDR1 SNHLY and CDR2 FYNNEI.

The CDR3 is CATSRDRREGGELFF. The CDR3 DNA is TGTGCCACCAGCAGAGATAGGAGGGAAGGAGGGGAGCTGTTTTTT. The chain employs TRBV15 and TRBJ2-2; perhaps TRBD2 as D (6 bases). V was clipped by 0 bases and J by 8 bases, with 13 bases between them. The CDR3 sequence is 15 residues long. Germline lookup yields CDR1 LNHNV and CDR2 YYDKDF (reference sequence).

The table lists this clone with a count of one. The gene calls are TRBV6-5 and TRBJ2-1; TRBD2 is a possible D gene (6 bases). Germline loops: CDR1 MNHEY, CDR2 SVGAGI. V dropped 0 bases and J dropped 9 bases, with 9 bases sitting between them. The length of the CDR3 is 13 residues. The CDR3 DNA reads TGTGCCAGCAGTTACTCGAAGGGAGGTGAGCAGTTCTTC. Amino acid sequence: CASSYSKGGEQFF.

J is TRBJ2-1 and V is TRBV25-1, with TRBD2 matching 12 bases. The CDR3 spans 15 residues. The J segment lost 9 bases and the V segment lost 8 bases, leaving 11 bases of the junction unmatched. The germline CDR1 and CDR2 sequences are MGHDK and SYGVNS. The CDR3 spells CASLGGASGGAEQFF. The CDR3 nucleotides are TGTGCCAGCCTAGGGGGGGCTAGCGGGGGGGCTGAGCAGTTCTTC.

In nucleotides, the CDR3 is TGCGCCAGCAGCTTGGGCCGGGGGACTTTAAGTAGGCAGTTCTTC. Translating gives CASSLGRGTLSRQFF. The chain carries TRBV5-1 and TRBJ2-1; possibly TRBD2 for D (6 bases). This CDR3 is built from 15 residues. V gave up 0 bases and J gave up 12 bases, with 19 bases separating them. Germline V gene sequence: CDR1 SGHRS, CDR2 YFSETQ.

The chain recombines TRBV27 with TRBJ2-7; TRBD1 matches at 10 bases. Germline V gives CDR1 MNHEY, CDR2 SMNVEV (reference sequence). The V gene end was trimmed by 10 bases and the J gene end by 3 bases; junction bases not matched to a gene: 6. CDR3 size: 13 residues. CDR3 sequence reads: CATSGTGVYEQYF. In DNA, the CDR3 is TGTGCCACCTCCGGGACAGGGGTCTACGAGCAGTACTTC.

The rearrangement uses TRBV6-6 and TRBJ1-5; 7 nucleotides line up with TRBD1. Germline CDR1 and CDR2: MNHNY and SVGAGI (reference sequence). Germline trimming cut 0 bases from V and 2 bases from J; bases unmatched to any gene: 4. The CDR3 covers 16 residues. The CDR3 DNA reads TGTGCCAGCAGTTACTCGATGGGACAGCGCAATCAGCCCCAGCATTTT. Its protein is CASSYSMGQRNQPQHF.

The chain carries TRBV4-2 and TRBJ1-5; 8 positions agree with TRBD1. V trimming: 1 base; J trimming: 3 bases; junction bases outside the gene matches: 2. This CDR3 region has 15 residues. Germline V gene data show CDR1 as LGHNA and CDR2 as YNFKEQ. CDR3 residues: CASSQADRDNQPQHF. The CDR3 DNA is TGTGCCAGCAGCCAAGCGGACAGGGACAATCAGCCCCAGCATTTT.

V and J are TRBV30 and TRBJ2-5; D remains unclear. CDR3 length: 12 residues. Germline V gene data show CDR1 as GTSNPN and CDR2 as SVGIG (reference sequence). V was clipped by 3 bases and J by 0 bases, with 5 bases between them. The CDR3 region is CAWSDYQETQYF. The CDR3 DNA reads TGTGCCTGGAGCGACTACCAAGAGACCCAGTACTTC.